This T cell receptor beta chain was profiled in a study of blood T cells in healthy people across ages. V was shortened by 3 bases and J by 5 bases, with 12 bases between the two germline ends. Germline lookup yields CDR1 SGHRS and CDR2 YFSETQ. This CDR3 has 13 residues. The authors ran a second PCR of about 6 to 11 cycles using a sample-barcoded 5' primer and a J-beta primer mix. One entry per CDR3 protein results from TCRdb running MiXCR on the 5' RACE reads. The data contain 550,000 to 650,000 distinct CDR3 sequences, less than 35% of them singletons. There are many counts of this clonotype. This TCR came from a woman older than 75 in good health. The chain links TRBV5-1 to TRBJ2-7; D is perhaps TRBD2 (6 bases). The sequenced sample consisted of blood. The CDR3 region is CASSSPGGNEQYF. The CDR3 region has the DNA TGCGCCAGCAGCTCGCCCGGGGGAAACGAGCAGTACTTC.